The 22 T cell receptor beta chains given below trace back to one sample, sequenced in a study of T cell repertoires in cytomegalovirus infection. These TCRs' antigens remain unknown. TCRdb used MiXCR to reprocess the reads, holding one entry per CDR3 protein. The sample carries about 700,000 distinct CDR3 sequences, roughly 33% recorded once. The sequencing here drew on cultured PBMCs, taken from culture after CMV antigen stimulation. These receptors were collected from a human donor in good health (CMV status not recorded). Some clones in this sample may be carry-over from other donors' samples.

This clonotype appeared a few times. The rearrangement joins TRBV12-3 or TRBV12-4 to TRBJ1-1; perhaps TRBD1 as D (5 bases). The CDR3 runs to 14 residues. V dropped 6 bases and J dropped 1 base, with 12 bases sitting between them. The CDR3 region is CASSSNTGNTEAFF. CDR3 DNA: TGTGCCAGCAGCTCTAACACAGGGAACACTGAAGCTTTCTTT.

This sequence joins TRBV28 and TRBJ1-5; 7 nucleotides agree with TRBD1. CDR1 and CDR2 (germline): MDHEN, SYDVKM. J gave up 6 bases and V 3 bases, and 5 bases lay outside the gene matches. The CDR3 consists of 14 residues. CDR3 DNA sequence: TGTGCCAGCAGTTTTCGACAGGGCTTTCAGCCCCAGCATTTT. Amino acid sequence: CASSFRQGFQPQHF.

The rearrangement uses TRBV30 and TRBJ2-7; 7 positions match TRBD1. The CDR3 totals 13 residues. The trim removed 2 bases at V and 6 bases at J, leaving 7 bases unmatched. Germline values: CDR1 GTSNPN, CDR2 SVGIG (reference sequence). CDR3 bases: TGTGCCTGGAGTCTAGGGCGGACAGGCGAGCAGTACTTC. It encodes CAWSLGRTGEQYF.

Comment on this clonotype: The junction departs from germline at one end; a sequencing error may be responsible. The CDR3 spells CSAIGTGQQVF. As DNA, the CDR3 is TGCAGTGCTATCGGGACAGGGCAGCAGGTCTTC. The J gene is TRBJ2-1, the V gene TRBV20-1; 9 bases match TRBD1. CDR1 and CDR2 from the germline V gene are DFQATT and SNEGSKA (reference sequence). This CDR3 is 11 amino acids long.

This chain links TRBV7-6 with TRBJ2-7; D not certain. V was cut by 2 bases and J by 4 bases, with 9 bases left in between. The germline gives CDR1 SGHVS, CDR2 FNYEAQ. CDR3 size: 13 residues. The CDR3 DNA reads TGTGCCAGCAGCTTATCCGAAAAGTACGAGCAGTACTTC. This translates into CASSLSEKYEQYF.

This clonotype was observed a few times. The J gene is TRBJ2-1, the V gene TRBV10-3; D tentatively reads TRBD1 or TRBD2 (5 bases each). Trimming stripped 11 bases from V and 5 bases from J, with 13 bases between. The V gene's germline CDR1 is ENHRY and CDR2 SYGVKD. The CDR3 is made up of 12 amino acids. The CDR3 loop is CAAGPADNEQFF. CDR3 nucleotide sequence: TGTGCCGCAGGGCCAGCGGACAATGAGCAGTTCTTC.

This clonotype was picked up one time. The rearrangement links TRBV7-8 to TRBJ2-7; 12 nucleotides align to TRBD1. CDR1 SGHVS and CDR2 FQNEAQ come from the germline V gene. J was trimmed by 2 bases and V by 4 bases; bases with no gene match: 9. CDR3 length equals 17 residues. The chain's CDR3 is CASSYGTGGATPYEQYF. CDR3 in DNA: TGTGCCAGCAGCTATGGGACAGGGGGCGCGACCCCCTACGAGCAGTACTTC. Full variable domain (remainder filled in from reference TRBV7-8 and TRBJ2-7): GAGVSQSPRYKVAKRGQDVALRCDPISGHVSLFWYQQALGQGPEFLTYFQNEAQLDKSGLPSDRFFAERPEGSVSTLKIQRTQQEDSAVYLCASSYGTGGATPYEQYFGPGTRLTVT.

This clonotype occurred many times. The gene calls are TRBV7-2 and TRBJ2-7, with TRBD2 matching 11 bases. V gave up 3 bases and J gave up 3 bases; unmatched junction bases: 7. Germline assignment: CDR1 SGHTA and CDR2 FQGNSA. The CDR3 runs 16 residues. In DNA form, the CDR3 reads TGTGCCAGCAGCTTCGTCCCCGGGACTAGCGGCTACGAGCAGTACTTC. Translated: CASSFVPGTSGYEQYF.

The chain recombines TRBV20-1 with TRBJ2-6; D may match TRBD1 or TRBD2 (6 bases each). The CDR3 totals 21 residues. Germline V CDR1 and CDR2: DFQATT, SNEGSKA (reference sequence). Trimming took 3 bases from V and 2 from J, leaving 29 bases between them. CDR3 nucleotides: TGCAGTGCTAGTCGGGAGTTGTATAGGTGGACAGCAAGTCCTGGGGCCAACGTCCTGACTTTC. Translating it yields CSASRELYRWTASPGANVLTF.

The J gene is TRBJ1-1, the V gene TRBV20-1; D gene uncertain. V was pared by 3 bases and J by 0 bases, with 8 bases between. Germline lookup yields CDR1 DFQATT and CDR2 SNEGSKA (reference sequence). The CDR3 spans 13 residues. The CDR3 protein is CSASSGVNTEAFF. The DNA of the CDR3 is TGCAGTGCTAGTTCCGGAGTGAACACTGAAGCTTTCTTT.

The rearrangement links TRBV24-1 to TRBJ2-3; 10 positions agree with TRBD2. The CDR3 is 16 amino acids. V gave up 1 base and J gave up 1 base; unmatched junction bases: 1. Germline V gene lookup returns CDR1 KGHDR and CDR2 SFDVKD. CDR3 sequence (DNA): TGTGCCACCAGTGATTTAGCGGGGGGGCGCACAGATACGCAGTATTTT. Translating it yields CATSDLAGGRTDTQYF.

This clonotype was seen a single time. This chain joins TRBV7-9 and TRBJ1-3, with a weak D call TRBD1 (6 bases). The germline CDR1 and CDR2 sequences are SEHNR and FQNEAQ (reference sequence). The V end was cut by 2 bases, the J end by 7 bases, with 12 bases between. The CDR3 spans 14 residues. CDR3 amino acids: CASSLSSGANTIYF. In nucleotides, the CDR3 is TGTGCCAGCAGCTTATCATCGGGGGCGAACACCATATATTTT.

V gene TRBV10-3 combines with J gene TRBJ2-3; D possibly corresponds to TRBD1 (6 bases). Germline values: CDR1 ENHRY, CDR2 SYGVKD. The CDR3 runs to 13 residues. V lost 7 bases and J 3 bases, leaving 11 bases between the germline ends. In DNA form, the CDR3 reads TGTGCCATCACGAGTACAGGGACAGATACGCAGTATTTT. Residues: CAITSTGTDTQYF.

This chain connects TRBV6-1 to TRBJ2-7; no clear D gene. Germline V lookup: CDR1 MNHNS, CDR2 SASEGT. This CDR3 spans 13 amino acids. V was pared by 6 bases and J by 2 bases, with 11 bases between. The CDR3 loop is CASSGQAPYEQYF. The DNA of the CDR3 is TGTGCCAGCAGCGGTCAGGCGCCCTACGAGCAGTACTTC.

This rearrangement joins TRBV5-1 to TRBJ1-1; TRBD1 might be the D (6 bases). The CDR3 spans 14 residues. In germline, CDR1 is SGHRS, CDR2 YFSETQ. The germline V and J ends were trimmed by 0 bases and 5 bases, with 11 bases remaining between them. The CDR3 loop is CASSLAEGTTEAFF. CDR3 DNA sequence: TGCGCCAGCAGCTTGGCGGAGGGGACAACTGAAGCTTTCTTT.

This clonotype was counted many times. The chain has TRBV7-2 and TRBJ2-7; 9 nucleotides agree with TRBD1. V dropped 4 bases and J dropped 1; count of bases not matched to a gene: 5. From germline, CDR1 is SGHTA and CDR2 FQGNSA. This CDR3 region has 15 residues. Here the CDR3 DNA reads TGTGCCAGCAGCTCTACAGGGGGCTCTTCCTACGAGCAGTACTTC. Translation gives CASSSTGGSSYEQYF.

This clonotype has just one count. The genes are TRBV5-1 and TRBJ2-3; 9 nucleotides align to TRBD1. Germline CDR1 reads SGHRS; CDR2 reads YFSETQ. This CDR3 is 15 amino acids long. The trim removed 3 bases at V and 6 bases at J, leaving 8 bases unmatched. CDR3 bases: TGCGCCAGCAGCTGGAGCGGACAGGGGCGCGATACGCAGTATTTT. This gives the protein CASSWSGQGRDTQYF.

This clonotype was detected once. V usage is TRBV10-3 and J usage is TRBJ2-3, with 8 positions matching TRBD1. Germline CDR1 is ENHRY and CDR2 is SYGVKD. The CDR3 loop spans 14 amino acids. V lost 0 bases and J lost 8; bases outside the gene matches: 4. The CDR3 protein is CAISESTGDLTQYF. The CDR3 DNA reads TGTGCCATCAGTGAGTCGACAGGGGACCTTACGCAGTATTTT.

The sample holds a few counts of this clonotype. The rearrangement joins TRBV7-2 to TRBJ2-2; D perhaps matches TRBD2 (5 bases). This CDR3 has 13 residues. Per the germline V gene, CDR1 is SGHTA and CDR2 is FQGNSA. The germline V and J ends were trimmed by 5 bases and 5 bases, with 9 bases remaining between them. The CDR3 coding sequence is TGTGCCAGCAGCACAACTAGTACCGGGGAGCTGTTTTTT. Amino acid sequence: CASSTTSTGELFF.

V usage is TRBV7-6 and J usage is TRBJ2-5, with D maybe TRBD2 (6 bases). CDR3 size: 16 residues. Germline V gene sequence: CDR1 SGHVS, CDR2 FNYEAQ. Trimming cost V 3 bases and J 5 bases, with 19 bases left between them. For the CDR3, the DNA is TGTGCCAGCAGCTTCGCCCCCGCCGGGAGCGGGGAGACCCAGTACTTC. This codes for CASSFAPAGSGETQYF.

This clonotype was observed at least ten times. This chain joins TRBV7-8 and TRBJ2-5; the D is unclear. Trimming removed 0 bases at V and 7 bases at J, with 18 bases between. There are 16 residues in the CDR3. The germline V gene encodes CDR1 SGHVS and CDR2 FQNEAQ. This CDR3 reads CASSLAAPPGHGTQYF. CDR3 in DNA: TGTGCCAGCAGCTTAGCGGCTCCGCCGGGCCATGGGACCCAGTACTTC.

The CDR3 sequence is CASSLSSVIQYF. In DNA, the CDR3 is TGTGCCAGCAGCTTATCTAGCGTGATCCAGTACTTC. The gene calls are TRBV7-2 and TRBJ2-5; D perhaps matches TRBD2 (6 bases). The CDR3 is made up of 12 amino acids. V was clipped by 2 bases and J by 10 bases, with 11 bases between them. Germline values: CDR1 SGHTA, CDR2 FQGNSA. Complete variable domain (other parts from reference TRBV7-2 and TRBJ2-5): GAGVSQSPSNKVTEKGKDVELRCDPISGHTALYWYRQSLGQGLEFLIYFQGNSAPDKSGLPSDRFSAERTGGSVSTLTIQRTQQEDSAVYLCASSLSSVIQYFGPGTRLLVL.